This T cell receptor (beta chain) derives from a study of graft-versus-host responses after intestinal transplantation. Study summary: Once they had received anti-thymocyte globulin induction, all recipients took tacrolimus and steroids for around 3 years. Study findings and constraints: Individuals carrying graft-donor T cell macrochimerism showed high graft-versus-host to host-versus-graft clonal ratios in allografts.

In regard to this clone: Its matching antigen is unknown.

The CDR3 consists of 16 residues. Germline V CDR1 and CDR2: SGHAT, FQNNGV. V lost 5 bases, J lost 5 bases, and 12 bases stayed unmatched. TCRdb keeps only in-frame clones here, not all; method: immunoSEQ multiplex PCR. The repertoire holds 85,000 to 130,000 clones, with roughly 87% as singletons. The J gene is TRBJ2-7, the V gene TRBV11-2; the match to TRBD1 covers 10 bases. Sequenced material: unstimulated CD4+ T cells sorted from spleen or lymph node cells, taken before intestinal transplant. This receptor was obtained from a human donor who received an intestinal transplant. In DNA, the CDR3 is TGTGCCAGCAGCCTACTAGTTGGACAGGGGGTGAACGAGCAGTACTTC. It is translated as CASSLLVGQGVNEQYF.